This entry lists 10 T cell receptor beta chains sequenced from one sample in a study of T cell responses to AZD1222 COVID-19 vaccine (dated by TCRdb to the early 2020s). The library was produced with the immunoSEQ multiplex PCR assay. Sourced from immuneACCESS, this table was stored by TCRdb with only in-frame sequences that have V and J called. A share of the clones is absent; for the studies checked, an unresolved V gene accounts for under half, and the remainder has no known explanation. The table for this sample lists 95,000 to 100,000 clones; 88% of them were counted only once. Clones ranked in the top ten supply about 16% of the sample. The time point label here, explained by the study, means: about 28 days (+/-7) after the second vaccine dose. This specimen consisted of peripheral blood, obtained 28 days after the second AZD1222 dose. These receptors all stem from an adult who received the AZD1222 COVID-19 vaccine.

The CDR3 here is CASSFGIAESTDTQYF. The DNA for the CDR3 is TGCGCCAGCAGCTTTGGGATAGCGGAGAGCACAGATACGCAGTATTTT. This chain joins TRBV5-1 and TRBJ2-3; D possibly corresponds to TRBD2 (6 bases). The V gene lost 2 bases and the J gene lost 0 bases, with 13 bases spanning the gap. Per germline, CDR1 SGHRS and CDR2 YFSETQ. This CDR3 has 16 residues.

CDR3 DNA sequence: TGTGCCAGCAGTGACAGGGGTCGTGGCTACACCTTC. Translating it yields CASSDRGRGYTF. The V call is TRBV2, the J call TRBJ1-2, with D perhaps matching TRBD1 (6 bases). This CDR3 is built from 12 residues. Trimming removed 3 bases from V and 7 bases from J, with 9 bases in between. Germline V gene lookup returns CDR1 SNHLY and CDR2 FYNNEI.

V usage is TRBV5-4 and J usage is TRBJ2-7, with 11 bases aligning to TRBD2. The V segment lost 4 bases and the J segment 3 bases; nucleotides outside the gene matches: 6. Germline CDR1 reads SGHNT; CDR2 reads YYREEE (reference sequence). This CDR3 comprises 15 residues. CDR3 DNA: TGTGCCAGCAGCCCGGGACTAGCGGTTTACTACGAGCAGTACTTC. This codes for CASSPGLAVYYEQYF.

The gene calls are TRBV11-2 and TRBJ2-7; maybe TRBD2 (7 bases). Germline-derived CDR1 and CDR2 are SGHAT and FQNNGV. The CDR3 has 13 amino acids. Trimming pared 5 bases from V and 7 bases from J, leaving 15 bases between. The CDR3 DNA is TGTGCCAGCAGCCTCCCCGGGGGGCCAGAGCAGTACTTC. This translates into CASSLPGGPEQYF.

V gene TRBV6-2 or TRBV6-3 combines with J gene TRBJ2-7; D not resolved. The CDR3 covers 14 residues. Germline values: CDR1 MNHEY, CDR2 SVGEGT. V dropped 2 bases and J dropped 2 bases, with 10 bases sitting between them. The CDR3 nucleotides are TGTGCCAGCAGTTACCCGGAAGGCCCCTACGAGCAGTACTTC. Its protein is CASSYPEGPYEQYF.

The rearrangement joins TRBV7-9 to TRBJ2-5; TRBD1 is a possible D gene (5 bases). The CDR3 is made up of 13 amino acids. Germline V gene data show CDR1 as SEHNR and CDR2 as FQNEAQ (reference sequence). Deletions cut 2 bases from V and 3 bases from J, with 7 bases between. The CDR3, as DNA: TGTGCCAGCAGCTTACCAGGGAAAGAGACCCAGTACTTC. This codes for CASSLPGKETQYF.

The J gene is TRBJ2-2, the V gene TRBV2; D gene unclear. Germline CDR1 is SNHLY and CDR2 is FYNNEI. The V end lost 5 bases, the J end lost 5 bases, and 12 bases lay between the germline ends. The CDR3 loop spans 14 amino acids. The CDR3 DNA reads TGTGCCAGCAGTTATTCAGGATCGACCGGGGAGCTGTTTTTT. This gives the protein CASSYSGSTGELFF.

The genes are TRBV5-1 and TRBJ2-7; 14 nucleotides line up with TRBD2. V was clipped by 4 bases and J by 1 base; unmatched bases: 10. The V gene's germline CDR1 is SGHRS and CDR2 YFSETQ. The CDR3 spans 18 residues. The CDR3 loop reads CASSGRTSGRRASYEQYF. The DNA of the CDR3 is TGCGCCAGCAGCGGCCGGACTAGCGGGAGGAGGGCGTCCTACGAGCAGTACTTC.

This clone was found a few times. V and J are TRBV10-1 and TRBJ2-7; D gene uncertain. The CDR3 contains 13 residues. The germline CDR1 and CDR2 sequences are WNHNN and SYGVQD (reference sequence). V shed 0 bases and J shed 3 bases, with 6 bases lying between them. CDR3 protein: CASSESALYEQYF. CDR3 nucleotide sequence: TGCGCCAGCAGTGAGTCGGCTCTCTACGAGCAGTACTTC.

The chain has TRBV18 and TRBJ1-5, with 8 bases matching TRBD1. V lost 3 bases, J lost 3 bases, and 7 bases stayed unmatched. The CDR3 is 16 residues long. Germline lookup yields CDR1 KGHSH and CDR2 LQKENI. CDR3 protein: CASSPADRVDNQPQHF. CDR3 nucleotides: TGTGCCAGCTCACCCGCGGACAGGGTGGACAATCAGCCCCAGCATTTT.